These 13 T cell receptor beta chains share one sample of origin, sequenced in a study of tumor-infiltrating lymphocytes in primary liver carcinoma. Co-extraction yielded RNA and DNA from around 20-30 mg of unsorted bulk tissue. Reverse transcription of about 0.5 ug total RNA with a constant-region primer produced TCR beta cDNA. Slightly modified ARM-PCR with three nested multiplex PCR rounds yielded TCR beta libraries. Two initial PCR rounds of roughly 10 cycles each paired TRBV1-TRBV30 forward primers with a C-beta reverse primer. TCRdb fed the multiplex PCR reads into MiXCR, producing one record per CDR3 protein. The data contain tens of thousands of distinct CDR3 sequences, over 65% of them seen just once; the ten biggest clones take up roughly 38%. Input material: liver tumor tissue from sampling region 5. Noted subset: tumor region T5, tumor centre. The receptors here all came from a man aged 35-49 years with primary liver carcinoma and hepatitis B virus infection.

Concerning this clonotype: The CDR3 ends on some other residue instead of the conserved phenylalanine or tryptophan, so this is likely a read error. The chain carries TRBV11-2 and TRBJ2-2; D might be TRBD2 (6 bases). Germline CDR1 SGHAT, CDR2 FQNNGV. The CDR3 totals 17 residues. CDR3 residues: CASILALGGAITGELFL. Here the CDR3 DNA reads TGTGCCAGCATCTTAGCATTAGGAGGGGCGATCACCGGGGAGCTGTTTTTA.

In nucleotides, the CDR3 is TGTGCCAGTCGTCCCCCCGGACTAACATCCTACAATGAGCAGTTCTTC. Protein: CASRPPGLTSYNEQFF. J is TRBJ2-1 and V is TRBV6-1; maybe TRBD2 (6 bases). Germline CDR1 and CDR2: MNHNS and SASEGT. The length of the CDR3 is 16 residues. V dropped 9 bases and J dropped 1 base, with 19 bases sitting between them.

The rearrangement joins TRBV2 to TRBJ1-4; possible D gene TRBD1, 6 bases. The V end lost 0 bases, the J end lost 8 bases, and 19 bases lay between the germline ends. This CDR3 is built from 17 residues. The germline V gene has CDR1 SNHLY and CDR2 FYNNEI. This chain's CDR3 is CASSEARRGGMDEKLFF. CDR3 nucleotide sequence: TGTGCCAGCAGTGAAGCGCGCAGGGGTGGAATGGACGAAAAACTGTTTTTT.

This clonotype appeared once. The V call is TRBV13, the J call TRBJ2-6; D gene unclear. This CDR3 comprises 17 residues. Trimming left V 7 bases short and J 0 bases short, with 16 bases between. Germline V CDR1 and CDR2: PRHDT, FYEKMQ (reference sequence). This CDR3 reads CASTIYLDDSGANVLTF. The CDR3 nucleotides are TGTGCCAGCACAATTTACCTGGACGACTCTGGGGCCAACGTCCTGACTTTC.

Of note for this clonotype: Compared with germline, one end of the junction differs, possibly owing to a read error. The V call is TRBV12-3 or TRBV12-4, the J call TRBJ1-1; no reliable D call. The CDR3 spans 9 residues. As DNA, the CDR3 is TGCGCCAGCAGTCCCTTAACTTTCTTT. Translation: CASSPLTFF.

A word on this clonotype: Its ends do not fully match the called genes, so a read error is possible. The CDR3 DNA follows: TGTGCCAGCATTTTATGGGGGGTACACGAGCAGTTCTTC. Amino acids: CASILWGVHEQFF. The chain has TRBV28 and TRBJ2-1; tentative D call: TRBD2 (6 bases). This CDR3 has 13 amino acids. Germline CDR1 is MDHEN and CDR2 is SYDVKM.

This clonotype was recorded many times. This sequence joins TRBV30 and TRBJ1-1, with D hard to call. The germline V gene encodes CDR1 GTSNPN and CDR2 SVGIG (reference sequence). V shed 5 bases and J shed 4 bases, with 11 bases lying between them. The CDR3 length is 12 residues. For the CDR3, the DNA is TGTGCCTGGGACCGGGAAGGCACTGAAGCTTTCTTT. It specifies CAWDREGTEAFF.

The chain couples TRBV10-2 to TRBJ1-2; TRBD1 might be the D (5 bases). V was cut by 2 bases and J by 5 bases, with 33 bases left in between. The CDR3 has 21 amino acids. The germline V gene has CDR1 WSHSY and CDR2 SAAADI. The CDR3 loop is CASSEGLMSGGSRRLGYGYTF. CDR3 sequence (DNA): TGCGCCAGCAGTGAGGGCTTAATGTCGGGGGGTAGCCGTAGATTGGGTTATGGCTACACCTTC.

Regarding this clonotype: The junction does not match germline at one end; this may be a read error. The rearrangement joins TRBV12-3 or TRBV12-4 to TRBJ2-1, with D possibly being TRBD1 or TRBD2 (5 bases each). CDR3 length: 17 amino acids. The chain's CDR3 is CVSSERGVVGVVNEQFF. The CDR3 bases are TGTGTCAGCAGTGAACGAGGGGTAGTGGGAGTGGTCAATGAGCAGTTCTTC.

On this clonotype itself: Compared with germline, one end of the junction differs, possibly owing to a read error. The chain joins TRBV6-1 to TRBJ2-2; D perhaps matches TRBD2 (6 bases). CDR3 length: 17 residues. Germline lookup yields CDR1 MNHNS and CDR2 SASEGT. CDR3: CASSEIRWQALDGEVFF. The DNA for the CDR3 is TGTGCCAGTAGTGAAATCCGATGGCAGGCCCTCGACGGGGAGGTGTTTTTT.

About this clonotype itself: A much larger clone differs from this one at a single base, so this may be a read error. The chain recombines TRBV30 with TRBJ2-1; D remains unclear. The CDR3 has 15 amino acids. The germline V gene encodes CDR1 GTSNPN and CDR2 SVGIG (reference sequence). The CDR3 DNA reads TGTGCCTTGAGTTTGGCTCCCCAGAGACACAATGAGCAGTTCTTC. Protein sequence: CALSLAPQRHNEQFF. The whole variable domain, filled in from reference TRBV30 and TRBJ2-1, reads SQTIHQWPATLVQPVGSPLSLECTVEGTSNPNLYWYRQAAGRGLQLLFYSVGIGQISSEVPQNLSASRPQDRQFILSSKKLLLSDSGFYLCALSLAPQRHNEQFFGPGTRLTVL.

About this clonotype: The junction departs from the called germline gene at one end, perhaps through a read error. CDR3 nucleotides: TGTGCCATCTCGACTAGCGGACCCTCCTACGAGCAGTACTTT. Protein: CAISTSGPSYEQYF. This chain links TRBV6-5 with TRBJ2-7; 9 bases fit TRBD2. The CDR3 totals 14 residues. Per the germline V gene, CDR1 is MNHEY and CDR2 is SVGAGI.

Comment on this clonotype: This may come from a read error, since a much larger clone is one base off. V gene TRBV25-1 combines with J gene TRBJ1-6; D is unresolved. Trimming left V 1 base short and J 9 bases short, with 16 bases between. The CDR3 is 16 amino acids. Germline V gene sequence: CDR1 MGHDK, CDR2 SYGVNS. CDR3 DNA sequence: TGTGCCAGCAGTGAATTTGAAGGCGAACGAATTTCACCCCTCCACTTT. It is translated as CASSEFEGERISPLHF.